Listed here are 9 T cell receptor beta chains from one sample, sequenced in a study of CD8 T cells in Susac syndrome. RNA totalling about 0.5 to 1 ug underwent reverse transcription with random hexamers. TCRdb used MiXCR to reprocess the immunoSEQ multiplex PCR reads, holding one entry per CDR3 protein. The sample lists about 250,000 distinct CDR3 sequences, around 93% occurring once. Material for sequencing was CD4+ T cells from PBMCs. The receptors come from a human donor with multiple sclerosis.

This chain uses TRBV5-1 with TRBJ1-5, with a possible D match to TRBD1 (5 bases). Per germline, CDR1 SGHRS and CDR2 YFSETQ. Deletions cut 0 bases from V and 7 bases from J, with 11 bases between. This CDR3 region has 14 residues. This chain's CDR3 is CASSLGREQQPQHF. The CDR3 DNA follows: TGCGCCAGCAGCTTGGGCAGGGAGCAACAGCCCCAGCATTTT.

This clonotype showed up just once. The V call is TRBV29-1, the J call TRBJ1-4; D remains ambiguous. Per germline, CDR1 SQVTM and CDR2 ANQGSEA. This CDR3 comprises 12 residues. V was cut by 7 bases and J by 8 bases, with 14 bases left in between. The DNA of the CDR3 is TGCAGCGGGCGCAGAGGCGGGGAAAAACTGTTTTTT. It translates to CSGRRGGEKLFF.

The CDR3 reads CASSVSPGPTTYEQYF. The CDR3 nucleotides are TGTGCCAGCAGCGTTTCCCCGGGACCCACAACCTACGAGCAGTACTTC. V is TRBV9 and J is TRBJ2-7; D might be TRBD1 or TRBD2, each matching 5 bases. This CDR3 comprises 16 residues. V gave up 2 bases and J gave up 2 bases, with 17 bases separating them. Germline-derived CDR1 and CDR2 are SGDLS and YYNGEE.

The chain combines TRBV15 with TRBJ2-3, with D unresolved. CDR3 length equals 13 residues. Germline CDR1 and CDR2: LNHNV and YYDKDF (reference sequence). The V gene lost 2 bases and the J gene lost 3 bases, with 6 bases spanning the gap. CDR3 bases: TGTGCCACCAGCAGACTCGGGACAGATACGCAGTATTTT. It codes for CATSRLGTDTQYF.

V and J are TRBV10-3 and TRBJ2-1, with a weak D call TRBD1 (6 bases). V lost 8 bases, J lost 5 bases, and 10 bases lay in between. CDR3 length: 12 amino acids. Germline V CDR1 and CDR2: ENHRY, SYGVKD. CDR3 in amino acids: CAIDPGDNEQFF. CDR3 DNA sequence: TGTGCCATCGACCCAGGGGACAATGAGCAGTTCTTC.

The V call is TRBV6-1, the J call TRBJ1-2; D is possibly TRBD1 (5 bases). This CDR3 spans 18 amino acids. Germline V gene data show CDR1 as MNHNS and CDR2 as SASEGT. The V end lost 0 bases, the J end lost 2 bases, and 19 bases lay between the germline ends. The CDR3 DNA reads TGTGCCAGCAGTGAAGCCCCTCGGGGGGGACCGACAAACTATGGCTACACCTTC. This sequence encodes CASSEAPRGGPTNYGYTF.

In this sample, this clonotype turned up once. The V call is TRBV5-1, the J call TRBJ1-6; no firm D call. Trimming cost V 2 bases and J 7 bases, with 10 bases left between them. This CDR3 comprises 14 residues. Germline values: CDR1 SGHRS, CDR2 YFSETQ. Written as DNA, the CDR3 is TGCGCCAGCAGCTTCGAGGGTGAAAATTCACCCCTCCACTTT. Protein product: CASSFEGENSPLHF.

This chain links TRBV7-2 with TRBJ2-1; 8 bases line up with TRBD2. The germline gives CDR1 SGHTA, CDR2 FQGNSA. The length of the CDR3 is 17 residues. J lost 2 bases, V lost 1 base, and 7 bases had no gene match. CDR3 protein: CASSLVGLAGTYNEQFF. CDR3 coding DNA: TGTGCCAGCAGCTTAGTAGGGCTAGCGGGCACCTACAATGAGCAGTTCTTC. The entire variable domain, with the rest obtained from reference TRBV7-2 and TRBJ2-1, is as follows: GAGVSQSPSNKVTEKGKDVELRCDPISGHTALYWYRQSLGQGLEFLIYFQGNSAPDKSGLPSDRFSAERTGGSVSTLTIQRTQQEDSAVYLCASSLVGLAGTYNEQFFGPGTRLTVL.

V is TRBV5-6 and J is TRBJ1-4; D might be TRBD1 (6 bases). CDR1 and CDR2 (germline): SGHDT, YYEEEE. CDR3 length equals 15 residues. The V gene lost 0 bases and the J gene lost 7 bases, with 13 bases spanning the gap. The CDR3 is CASSLAWGLSEKLFF. CDR3 DNA sequence: TGTGCCAGCAGCTTGGCCTGGGGGCTGAGTGAAAAACTGTTTTTT.